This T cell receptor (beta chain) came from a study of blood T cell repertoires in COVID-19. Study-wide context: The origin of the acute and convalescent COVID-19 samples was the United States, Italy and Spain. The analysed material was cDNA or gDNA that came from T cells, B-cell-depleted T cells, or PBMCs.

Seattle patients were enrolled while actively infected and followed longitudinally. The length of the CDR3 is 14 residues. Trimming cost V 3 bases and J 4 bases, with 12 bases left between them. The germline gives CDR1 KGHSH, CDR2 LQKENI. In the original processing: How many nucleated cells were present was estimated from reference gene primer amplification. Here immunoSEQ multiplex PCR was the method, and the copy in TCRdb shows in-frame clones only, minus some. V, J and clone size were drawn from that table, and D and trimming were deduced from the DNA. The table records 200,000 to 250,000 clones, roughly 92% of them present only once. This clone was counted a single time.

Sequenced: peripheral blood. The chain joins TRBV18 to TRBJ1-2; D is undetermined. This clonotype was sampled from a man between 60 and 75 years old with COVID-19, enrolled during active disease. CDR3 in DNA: TGTGCCAGCTCACCCGACGGGGTAGGCTATGGCTACACCTTC. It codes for CASSPDGVGYGYTF.